What follows are 7 T cell receptor beta chains derived from one specimen sequenced in a study of CD8+CD57+ T cells in acquired aplastic anemia (dated by TCRdb to between 2017 and 2018). Expansion of CD8+CD57+ cells had been shown by flow cytometry in the patients chosen for sequencing. Sequencing took place on an Illumina HiSeq 2000. TCR beta VDJ combination and CDR3 sequence profiling used genomic DNA as the template. Clones were called with MiXCR by TCRdb after fastp trimmed the public reads at Q25, and only in-frame beta chains were retained. Rows with one shared CDR3 protein collapse into an entry with the most common genes and DNA. The sample data list about 150,000 distinct CDR3 sequences, and about 52% of these were observed just once. Approximately 12% of the sample belongs to the ten largest clones. Source material: sorted CD4+, CD8+, or CD8+CD57+ T cells (not recorded which) from PBMCs. The receptor set was obtained from a human donor with aplastic anemia.

This clonotype was recorded a few times. J is TRBJ2-2 and V is TRBV24-1, with a possible D match to TRBD2 (6 bases). V lost 3 bases to trimming and J lost 3 bases, with 16 bases between them. The CDR3 loop spans 17 amino acids. Germline CDR1 and CDR2: KGHDR and SFDVKD. The CDR3 region is CATSDAEGPRDTGELFF. DNA of the CDR3: TGTGCCACCAGTGATGCGGAGGGCCCTCGGGACACCGGGGAGCTGTTTTTT.

This clonotype was recorded many times. The V call is TRBV27, the J call TRBJ1-6; 7 nucleotides line up with TRBD1. The germline V gene has CDR1 MNHEY and CDR2 SMNVEV (reference sequence). The junction had 8 bases not matched to a gene; V was cut back by 5 bases and J by 7 bases. The CDR3 runs 15 residues. The CDR3 is CASSPKGTVNSPLHF. CDR3 nucleotide sequence: TGTGCCAGCAGTCCTAAAGGGACAGTGAATTCACCCCTCCACTTT.

This clonotype was seen ten or more times. The V and J genes are TRBV4-1 and TRBJ2-7; either TRBD1 or TRBD2 may supply D (5 bases each). V was trimmed by 1 base and J by 2 bases, leaving 21 bases between them. Germline loops: CDR1 MGHRA, CDR2 YSYEKL. This CDR3 has 18 residues. The CDR3 DNA follows: TGCGCCAGCAGCCAAGGTCAGTGGGGAGAGGGGCCGGCCTACGAGCAGTACTTC. Its translation is CASSQGQWGEGPAYEQYF.

The V gene is TRBV6-1, the J gene TRBJ2-1; TRBD1 agrees at 9 bases. The ends lost 6 bases at V and 4 bases at J; junction bases unmatched: 4. CDR1 is MNHNS, CDR2 SASEGT, per germline. The CDR3 consists of 14 residues. CDR3 coding DNA: TGTGCCAGCAGCCCGGGACAGGGTTACAATGAGCAGTTCTTC. Its translation is CASSPGQGYNEQFF.

J is TRBJ2-7 and V is TRBV12-3 or TRBV12-4; possibly TRBD1 or TRBD2 for D (6 bases each). V lost 2 bases and J 4 bases, leaving 15 bases between the germline ends. The CDR3 length is 15 residues. CDR3 residues: CASSLFAGQAYEQYF. CDR3 sequence (DNA): TGTGCCAGCAGTTTATTTGCGGGACAAGCTTACGAGCAGTACTTC.

The V and J genes are TRBV24-1 and TRBJ1-2; 7 nucleotides align to TRBD1. Germline trimming cut 4 bases from V and 2 bases from J; bases unmatched to any gene: 3. The CDR3 contains 14 residues. The germline V gene encodes CDR1 KGHDR and CDR2 SFDVKD. The CDR3 protein is CATSEAGGNYGYTF. The CDR3 DNA sequence: TGTGCCACCAGTGAGGCAGGGGGAAACTATGGCTACACCTTC.

This sequence joins TRBV24-1 and TRBJ2-3; the D call may be TRBD1 or TRBD2 (6 bases each). The germline V gene has CDR1 KGHDR and CDR2 SFDVKD. The CDR3 covers 16 residues. With 4 bases removed from V and 6 bases from J, the gap between germline ends came to 19 bases. The CDR3: CATSDPGRSGADTQYF. CDR3 in DNA: TGTGCCACCAGTGACCCGGGAAGATCGGGGGCCGATACGCAGTATTTT.